This is a list of T cell receptor beta chains from one sample in a study of T cells after yellow fever vaccination. MiXCR was run by TCRdb on the 5' RACE reads, yielding one entry per CDR3 protein. The sample has 28,000 or so distinct CDR3 sequences; around 4.8% are singletons. The sequences come from CD8+ T cells sorted from PBMCs, collected 5 days after the yellow fever booster vaccination. The receptors derive from a man aged 25 to 40 who received the YFV17D yellow fever vaccine. Both conserved end residues are part of each CDR3. D genes are given only for firm matches.

CSARGLVHSGDTQYF	TRBD2	TRBV20-1	TRBJ2-3
CSVVSYRTVQETQYF	.	TRBV29-1	TRBJ2-5
CASSSLAEGYEQYF	TRBD2	TRBV27	TRBJ2-7
CASSQNTDSSRGEQFF	.	TRBV4-3	TRBJ2-1
CASSHSDRADTQYF	.	TRBV14	TRBJ2-3
CAWSSPEDTEAFF	.	TRBV30	TRBJ1-1
CASSSIGKAKNIQYF	.	TRBV28	TRBJ2-4
CASSPGPPEYF	.	TRBV18	TRBJ2-3
CAWSVGASGETQYF	TRBD2	TRBV30	TRBJ2-5
CASSLMSSGGEQFF	.	TRBV12-3/TRBV12-4	TRBJ2-1
CSVEDEEQAGQPQHF	.	TRBV29-1	TRBJ1-5
CASSFFLGGGSSYNEQFF	.	TRBV7-8	TRBJ2-1
CASSYTAGGGEQYF	TRBD2	TRBV6-5	TRBJ2-7
CASSLTGPNSPLHF	.	TRBV5-5	TRBJ1-6
CASSQVEDSQETQYF	.	TRBV4-1	TRBJ2-5
CSARGTTGINEQFF	TRBD2	TRBV20-1	TRBJ2-1
CASSKILEGLPAQYF	.	TRBV21-1	TRBJ2-5
CAPTRLAGRTDTQYF	TRBD2	TRBV24-1	TRBJ2-3
CASSLGDASSYEQYF	.	TRBV12-3/TRBV12-4	TRBJ2-7
CASRSPSGSGTQYF	TRBD2	TRBV9	TRBJ2-3
CASSWRVPVPNEQFF	.	TRBV6-5	TRBJ2-1
CASSYQVWQPQHF	.	TRBV7-6	TRBJ1-5
CASSAGLESYNEQFF	TRBD2	TRBV5-1	TRBJ2-1
CASSNNKGFANYGYTF	.	TRBV6-5	TRBJ1-2
CASSLGFAEQYF	.	TRBV7-9	TRBJ2-7
CASSFFPTVNSYEQYF	.	TRBV11-2	TRBJ2-7
CSARTTTSGAATDTQYF	TRBD2	TRBV20-1	TRBJ2-3
CASSPRTSLTYEQYF	.	TRBV18	TRBJ2-7
CASSVGFGNQPQHF	.	TRBV25-1	TRBJ1-5
CASSPGTIAYEQYF	.	TRBV19	TRBJ2-7
CASKGEGDDRGPNTEAFF	TRBD1	TRBV6-2/TRBV6-3	TRBJ1-1
CSARTIDRGNTIYF	.	TRBV20-1	TRBJ1-3
CSARDLGSSGANVLTF	.	TRBV20-1	TRBJ2-6
CASSQESAGPTDTQYF	.	TRBV4-3	TRBJ2-3
CASSKGQQETQYF	.	TRBV21-1	TRBJ2-5
CASSVGGLAGDNEQFF	TRBD2	TRBV9	TRBJ2-1
CASSPRTDNEQFF	.	TRBV27	TRBJ2-1
CASSLGGTSGRAILTSDTQYF	TRBD2	TRBV7-9	TRBJ2-3
CASSEGMVQQYF	.	TRBV6-1	TRBJ2-7
CASSPIGSTETQYF	.	TRBV6-5	TRBJ2-5
CASSLRAYEQYF	.	TRBV7-9	TRBJ2-7
CASSRAGEVYEQYF	TRBD2	TRBV18	TRBJ2-7
CASSRTGGSPLHF	TRBD1	TRBV12-3/TRBV12-4	TRBJ1-6
CATSRVTLAGEQYF	TRBD2	TRBV15	TRBJ2-7
CASGLSRPPSYEQYF	.	TRBV7-2	TRBJ2-7
CASSLLAGGGNEQFF	TRBD2	TRBV7-2	TRBJ2-1
CASSLTLITGLDEQYF	.	TRBV27	TRBJ2-7
CASSLIPVHEQFF	.	TRBV7-6	TRBJ2-1
CASSSDSLDNEQFF	.	TRBV5-1	TRBJ2-1
CASSSVAGVDDNEQFF	TRBD2	TRBV5-1	TRBJ2-1
CASKVGRGYNSPLHF	.	TRBV27	TRBJ1-6
CASSPAGLEQYF	.	TRBV18	TRBJ2-7
CASTNLAFGNEQYF	.	TRBV28	TRBJ2-7
CASRPLGQETQYF	.	TRBV19	TRBJ2-5
CASSPSWVASENTGELFF	.	TRBV11-2	TRBJ2-2